The T cell receptor beta chain described here comes from a study of identical twins. TCRdb reanalysed the 5' RACE reads using MiXCR and keeps one entry per CDR3 protein. The table lists roughly 230,000 distinct CDR3 sequences, approximately 8.6% of them singletons. Germline CDR1 SQVTM, CDR2 ANQGSEA. There are 12 residues in the CDR3. The ends lost 6 bases at V and 5 bases at J; junction bases unmatched: 6. This clonotype has ten or more counts. These data also formed part of another study, on yellow fever vaccine responses in identical twins.

Source material: CD8+ T cells sorted from blood. This clonotype was obtained from a woman in her late teens or twenties in good health. This chain uses TRBV29-1 with TRBJ2-7; TRBD1 agrees at 8 bases. CDR3 nucleotide sequence: TGCAGCGTGCGGACAGGGTTGGACGAGCAGTACTTC. It specifies CSVRTGLDEQYF.